The 19 T cell receptor beta chains reported below all come from one sample, sequenced in a study of T cell changes during pregnancy in multiple sclerosis. Profiling relied on immunoSEQ multiplex PCR, and the TCRdb table lists in-frame clones only, not all of them. This table holds more than 65,000 clones, 90% to 95% found once. The sample in question was peripheral blood, obtained in the second trimester of pregnancy. The receptors come from a female donor with multiple sclerosis, enrolled in a pregnancy study.

The rearrangement joins TRBV5-1 to TRBJ2-7; 7 bases align to TRBD1. The CDR3 consists of 14 residues. The V gene end was trimmed by 3 bases and the J gene end by 4 bases; junction bases not matched to a gene: 7. CDR1 and CDR2 from the germline V gene are SGHRS and YFSETQ. Here the CDR3 reads CASSSGQVGYEQYF. CDR3 nucleotide sequence: TGCGCCAGCAGCTCTGGACAGGTGGGTTACGAGCAGTACTTC.

This chain joins TRBV4-1 and TRBJ2-3; possibly TRBD2 for D (6 bases). Germline lookup yields CDR1 MGHRA and CDR2 YSYEKL. The CDR3 loop spans 15 amino acids. Between the trimmed V and J ends, which lost 3 bases and 4 bases, there was a span of 14 bases. The CDR3 is CASSQGLTSSDTQYF. The CDR3 DNA reads TGCGCCAGCAGCCAGGGACTCACATCTTCAGATACGCAGTATTTT.

J is TRBJ2-7 and V is TRBV7-6; 7 nucleotides line up with TRBD1. Germline trimming cut 5 bases from V and 3 bases from J; bases unmatched to any gene: 10. CDR3 length: 15 amino acids. The germline V gene encodes CDR1 SGHVS and CDR2 FNYEAQ. The CDR3 sequence: CASSETGAGGYEQYF. DNA of the CDR3: TGTGCCAGCAGCGAAACAGGGGCCGGCGGCTACGAGCAGTACTTC. The variable domain in full, completed from reference TRBV7-6 and TRBJ2-7, reads GAGVSQSPRYKVTKRGQDVALRCDPISGHVSLYWYRQALGQGPEFLTYFNYEAQQDKSGLPNDRFSAERPEGSISTLTIQRTEQRDSAMYRCASSETGAGGYEQYFGPGTRLTVT.

V gene TRBV7-9 combines with J gene TRBJ2-7; 8 positions match TRBD1. The CDR3 covers 16 residues. The trim removed 5 bases at V and 3 bases at J, leaving 12 bases unmatched. CDR1 SEHNR and CDR2 FQNEAQ come from the germline V gene (reference sequence). The DNA for the CDR3 is TGTGCCAGCAGCCCTCGACAAGGACAGGGCTTCTACGAGCAGTACTTC. Translating gives CASSPRQGQGFYEQYF.

The chain links TRBV5-1 to TRBJ1-1, with D perhaps matching TRBD1 (6 bases). CDR1 SGHRS and CDR2 YFSETQ come from the germline V gene. The V and J ends lost 4 bases and 10 bases respectively, with 17 bases between them. The CDR3 is made up of 13 amino acids. For the CDR3, the DNA is TGCGCCAGCAGCCTACAGGGTTTCGAGGGAGCTTTCTTT. Protein sequence: CASSLQGFEGAFF. The complete variable domain, with remaining parts taken from reference TRBV5-1 and TRBJ1-1, reads KAGVTQTPRYLIKTRGQQVTLSCSPISGHRSVSWYQQTPGQGLQFLFEYFSETQRNKGNFPGRFSGRQFSNSRSEMNVSTLELGDSALYLCASSLQGFEGAFFGQGTRLTVV.

V is TRBV5-1 and J is TRBJ2-1; D gene unclear. This CDR3 region has 16 residues. Per the germline V gene, CDR1 is SGHRS and CDR2 is YFSETQ. The V gene lost 4 bases and the J gene lost 5 bases, with 19 bases spanning the gap. The CDR3 region is CASSTTGSYSDNEQFF. The CDR3 region has the DNA TGCGCCAGCAGCACGACCGGGTCTTACTCGGACAATGAGCAGTTCTTC.

CDR3 amino acids: CASSPRGTSGPYEQYF. In DNA form, the CDR3 reads TGTGCCAGCAGCCCCCGGGGGACTAGCGGACCCTACGAGCAGTACTTC. V gene TRBV7-2 combines with J gene TRBJ2-7; TRBD2 matches 11 bases. The J segment lost 2 bases and the V segment lost 5 bases, leaving 8 bases of the junction unmatched. Germline CDR1 SGHTA, CDR2 FQGNSA. This CDR3 spans 16 amino acids.

The V and J genes are TRBV27 and TRBJ2-7, with 10 bases identical to TRBD1. CDR3 length equals 14 residues. V trimming: 3 bases; J trimming: 12 bases; junction bases outside the gene matches: 11. Germline CDR1 reads MNHEY; CDR2 reads SMNVEV (reference sequence). The CDR3 nucleotides are TGTGCCAGCAGTTTCCCACCGGGACAGGGGATTCTGTACTTC. Translated: CASSFPPGQGILYF.

The rearrangement joins TRBV28 to TRBJ2-1, with no clear D. This CDR3 spans 13 amino acids. Germline V gene data show CDR1 as MDHEN and CDR2 as SYDVKM. The V gene lost 1 base and the J gene lost 6 bases, with 7 bases spanning the gap. In nucleotides, the CDR3 is TGTGCCAGCAGTTTATACAGCTCCAATGAGCAGTTCTTC. Residues: CASSLYSSNEQFF.

V gene TRBV5-4 combines with J gene TRBJ2-7; the match to TRBD1 covers 8 bases. J lost 0 bases, V lost 5 bases, and 4 bases had no gene match. CDR3 length equals 14 residues. Germline CDR1 is SGHNT and CDR2 is YYREEE (reference sequence). The CDR3 is CASRRDRSSYEQYF. The CDR3 bases are TGTGCCAGCAGGAGGGACAGGAGCTCCTACGAGCAGTACTTC. The full variable domain, rest sourced from reference TRBV5-4 and TRBJ2-7, is ETGVTQSPTHLIKTRGQQVTLRCSSQSGHNTVSWYQQALGQGPQFIFQYYREEENGRGNFPPRFSGLQFPNYSSELNVNALELDDSALYLCASRRDRSSYEQYFGPGTRLTVT.

The rearrangement uses TRBV7-3 and TRBJ2-1; possibly TRBD1 for D (5 bases). The length of the CDR3 is 15 residues. Trimming removed 5 bases at V and 5 bases at J, with 16 bases between. Germline loops: CDR1 SGHTA, CDR2 FQGTGA. The CDR3 is CASSPGLRGHNEQFF. DNA of the CDR3: TGTGCCAGCAGCCCTGGTTTAAGGGGCCACAATGAGCAGTTCTTC.

This sequence joins TRBV5-1 and TRBJ1-1; 8 nucleotides align to TRBD1. This CDR3 comprises 15 residues. The germline CDR1 and CDR2 sequences are SGHRS and YFSETQ. The V segment lost 4 bases and the J segment 6 bases; nucleotides outside the gene matches: 11. For the CDR3, the DNA is TGCGCCAGCAGCGGAAGGACAGGGAGGGACGCTGAAGCTTTCTTT. It yields the protein CASSGRTGRDAEAFF. The full variable domain, in which reference TRBV5-1 and TRBJ1-1 provide the parts outside the CDR3, is KAGVTQTPRYLIKTRGQQVTLSCSPISGHRSVSWYQQTPGQGLQFLFEYFSETQRNKGNFPGRFSGRQFSNSRSEMNVSTLELGDSALYLCASSGRTGRDAEAFFGQGTRLTVV.

The rearrangement joins TRBV30 to TRBJ2-1; 8 bases match TRBD2. The V segment lost 5 bases and the J segment 3 bases; nucleotides outside the gene matches: 6. Looked up from germline, CDR1 is GTSNPN and CDR2 is SVGIG (reference sequence). This CDR3 is 14 amino acids long. In DNA, the CDR3 is TGTGCCTGGCTCGGGACTAGAAGCTACAATGAGCAGTTCTTC. This encodes CAWLGTRSYNEQFF.

The V gene is TRBV19, the J gene TRBJ2-2; D possibly corresponds to TRBD2 (7 bases). The CDR3 runs 16 residues. V was shortened by 2 bases and J by 4 bases, with 14 bases between the two germline ends. In germline, CDR1 is LNHDA, CDR2 SQIVND (reference sequence). The CDR3 DNA follows: TGTGCCAGTAGTATATTCGGGGGGCGAGCCACCGGGGAGCTGTTTTTT. It codes for CASSIFGGRATGELFF.

Written as DNA, the CDR3 is TGTGCCAGCAGTTTATCGCGACAGGGGGACGACTATGGCTACACCTTC. Translation gives CASSLSRQGDDYGYTF. The V and J genes are TRBV27 and TRBJ1-2; 9 bases are a match to TRBD1. Germline V gene sequence: CDR1 MNHEY, CDR2 SMNVEV (reference sequence). The junction had 5 bases not matched to a gene; V was cut back by 0 bases and J by 3 bases. CDR3 size: 16 residues.

The rearrangement links TRBV19 to TRBJ2-1, with a possible D match to TRBD2 (6 bases). CDR1 is LNHDA, CDR2 SQIVND, per germline (reference sequence). V was clipped by 3 bases and J by 7 bases, with 16 bases between them. The CDR3 is 15 amino acids. In DNA form, the CDR3 reads TGTGCCAGTAGTATCATCGCGGGGTTTGAGAATGAGCAGTTCTTC. Translation: CASSIIAGFENEQFF.

The chain has TRBV5-1 and TRBJ1-1, with D perhaps TRBD1 (5 bases). The germline V gene encodes CDR1 SGHRS and CDR2 YFSETQ. Trimming took 0 bases from V and 8 from J, leaving 14 bases between them. CDR3 length equals 14 residues. CDR3 amino acids: CASSLDGAGREAFF. The CDR3 DNA follows: TGCGCCAGCAGCTTGGACGGCGCAGGGAGGGAAGCTTTCTTT.

The rearrangement joins TRBV4-1 to TRBJ2-7; D possibly corresponds to TRBD1 (6 bases). Trimming removed 1 base at V and 4 bases at J, with 17 bases between. The germline CDR1 and CDR2 sequences are MGHRA and YSYEKL. The CDR3 is made up of 16 amino acids. The CDR3 loop is CASSQGDYFGQYEQYF. CDR3 DNA: TGCGCCAGCAGCCAAGGGGATTACTTTGGACAGTACGAGCAGTACTTC.

The chain employs TRBV7-9 and TRBJ1-1; 7 bases are shared with TRBD1. CDR1 is SEHNR, CDR2 FQNEAQ, per germline (reference sequence). V dropped 3 bases and J dropped 1; count of bases not matched to a gene: 2. The CDR3 spans 14 residues. CDR3 loop: CASSLPGGNTEAFF. In DNA, the CDR3 is TGTGCCAGCAGCTTGCCAGGGGGGAACACTGAAGCTTTCTTT.